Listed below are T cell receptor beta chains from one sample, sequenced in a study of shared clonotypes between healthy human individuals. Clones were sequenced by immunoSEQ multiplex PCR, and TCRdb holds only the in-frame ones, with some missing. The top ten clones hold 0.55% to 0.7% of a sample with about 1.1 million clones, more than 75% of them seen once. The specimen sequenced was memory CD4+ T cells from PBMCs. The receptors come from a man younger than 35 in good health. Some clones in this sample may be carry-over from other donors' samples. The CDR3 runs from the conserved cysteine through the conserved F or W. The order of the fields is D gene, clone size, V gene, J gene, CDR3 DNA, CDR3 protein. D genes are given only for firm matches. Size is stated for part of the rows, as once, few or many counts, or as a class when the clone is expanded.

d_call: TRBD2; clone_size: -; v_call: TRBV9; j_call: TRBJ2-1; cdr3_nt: TGTGCCAGCAGCGAACAGACTAGCGGGAGCCCCGGGGAGCAGTTCTTC; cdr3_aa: CASSEQTSGSPGEQFF
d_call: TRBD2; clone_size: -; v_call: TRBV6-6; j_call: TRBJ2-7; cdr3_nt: TGTGCCAGCAGTTCGCTAGCGGGAGTGGTCTACGAGCAGTACTTC; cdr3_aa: CASSSLAGVVYEQYF
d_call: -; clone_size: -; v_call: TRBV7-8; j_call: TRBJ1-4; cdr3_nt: TGTGCCAGCAGCAACAGGATAGATGAAAAGTGGCTGTTTTTT; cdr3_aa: CASSNRIDEKWLFF
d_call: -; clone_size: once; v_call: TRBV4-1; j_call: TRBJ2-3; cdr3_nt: TGCGCCAGCAGCCAAGTGCAAGATACGCAGTATTTT; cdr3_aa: CASSQVQDTQYF
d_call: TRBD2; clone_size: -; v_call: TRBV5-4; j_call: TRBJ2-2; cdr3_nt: TGTGCCAGCAGCTTGGTTCGAGCGGGAGCCGGGGAGCTGTTTTTT; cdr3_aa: CASSLVRAGAGELFF
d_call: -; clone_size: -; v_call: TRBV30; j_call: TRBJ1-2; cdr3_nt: TGTGCCTGGAGTGTTGGGGCCAGCTATGGCTACACCTTC; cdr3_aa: CAWSVGASYGYTF
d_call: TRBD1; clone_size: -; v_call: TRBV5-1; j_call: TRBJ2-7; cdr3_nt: TGCGCCAGCAGCTTACAGGGGGGCGAGTTAGGTTACGAGCAGTACTTC; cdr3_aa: CASSLQGGELGYEQYF
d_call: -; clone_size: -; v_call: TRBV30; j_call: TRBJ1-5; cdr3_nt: TGTGCCTGGAGTGTAATGAACGGCAATCAGCCCCAGCATTTT; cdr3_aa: CAWSVMNGNQPQHF
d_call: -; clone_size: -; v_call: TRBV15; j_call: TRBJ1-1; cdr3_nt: TGTGCCACCAGCAGAGATTACCAGGGTCCTGAAGCTTTCTTT; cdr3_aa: CATSRDYQGPEAFF
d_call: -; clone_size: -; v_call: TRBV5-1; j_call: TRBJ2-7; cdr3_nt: TGCGCCAGCAGCTTAAGAATGGGAAGTTACGAGCAGTACTTC; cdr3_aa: CASSLRMGSYEQYF
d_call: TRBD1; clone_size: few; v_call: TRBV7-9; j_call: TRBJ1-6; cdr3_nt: TGTGCCAGCAGCTTCTCGGGACAGGGAGATTCACCCCTCCACTTT; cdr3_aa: CASSFSGQGDSPLHF
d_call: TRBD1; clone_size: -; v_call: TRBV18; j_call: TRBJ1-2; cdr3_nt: TGTGCCAGCTCACCACCCCCGGGACAGGGGTATGGCTACACCTTC; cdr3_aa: CASSPPPGQGYGYTF
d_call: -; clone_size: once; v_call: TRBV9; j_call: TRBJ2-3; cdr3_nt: TGTGCCAGCAGCGTAGCAGTGGCAGATACGCAGTATTTT; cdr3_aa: CASSVAVADTQYF
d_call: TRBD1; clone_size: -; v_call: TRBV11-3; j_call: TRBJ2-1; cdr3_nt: TGTGCCAGCAGCCGGGACAGACTCTACAATGAGCAGTTCTTC; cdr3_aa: CASSRDRLYNEQFF
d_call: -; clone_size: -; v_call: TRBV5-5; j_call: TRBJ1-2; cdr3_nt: TGTGCCAGCAGCTTGCTGCGAGGGGCGGCCGGGGGCTACACCTTC; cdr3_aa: CASSLLRGAAGGYTF